The 10 T cell receptor beta chains in this list originate from one sample, sequenced in a study of cytomegalovirus exposure and HLA in healthy donors. The PCR contained 60 Vbeta and 13 Jbeta primers. Some clones are missing from TCRdb's copy, which holds only in-frame ones; the method was immunoSEQ multiplex PCR. This sample yields 150,000 to 200,000 clones, of which around 80% are seen a single time; roughly 0.99% belongs to the top ten. The sequenced material came from PBMCs. Source of these receptors: a woman aged 40 to 49 in good health and CMV-seronegative.

The table lists this clone with a count of one. The chain recombines TRBV27 with TRBJ1-1; the D gene is possibly TRBD1 (6 bases). V lost 5 bases, J lost 0 bases, and 13 bases lay in between. The germline gives CDR1 MNHEY, CDR2 SMNVEV (reference sequence). This CDR3 region has 15 residues. CDR3 in DNA: TGTGCCAGCAGTAACCTCGGGACATTGAACACTGAAGCTTTCTTT. It translates to CASSNLGTLNTEAFF.

The sample holds a few counts of this clone. CDR3 DNA sequence: TGTGCCAGCAGCCAGGAACCGGGACAGGTATACGTTGAGCAGTTCTTC. It yields the protein CASSQEPGQVYVEQFF. This rearrangement joins TRBV4-2 to TRBJ2-1, with 8 positions matching TRBD1. Germline V gene data show CDR1 as LGHNA and CDR2 as YNFKEQ. J lost 9 bases, V lost 3 bases, and 13 bases had no gene match. CDR3 length: 16 amino acids.

J is TRBJ2-7 and V is TRBV15; the D gene is possibly TRBD1 (5 bases). The CDR3 loop spans 14 amino acids. The V gene's germline CDR1 is LNHNV and CDR2 YYDKDF (reference sequence). V was shortened by 1 base and J by 1 base, with 8 bases between the two germline ends. The CDR3 reads CATSRGQLSYEQYF. The CDR3, as DNA: TGTGCCACCAGCAGAGGACAGCTTTCCTACGAGCAGTACTTC.

The chain carries TRBV14 and TRBJ2-7, with D possibly being TRBD1 (5 bases). Germline V gene sequence: CDR1 SGHDN, CDR2 FVKESK. This CDR3 contains 13 residues. Trimming cost V 4 bases and J 2 bases, with 9 bases left between them. CDR3 protein: CASSPGIAYEQYF. The CDR3 nucleotides are TGTGCCAGCAGCCCAGGGATTGCCTACGAGCAGTACTTC.

The rearrangement links TRBV7-6 to TRBJ2-5; 10 bases fit TRBD1. The CDR3 loop spans 15 amino acids. The V gene's germline CDR1 is SGHVS and CDR2 FNYEAQ. Losses at the gene ends were 5 bases for V and 2 bases for J; bases not matched to a gene: 5. CDR3 nucleotides: TGTGCCAGCAGCAAGGGACAGGGGACACAAGAGACCCAGTACTTC. Translated, it gives CASSKGQGTQETQYF.

V and J are TRBV29-1 and TRBJ2-1, with a possible D match to TRBD2 (7 bases). CDR1 and CDR2 from the germline V gene are SQVTM and ANQGSEA. The CDR3 is made up of 14 amino acids. Trimming removed 5 bases at V and 1 base at J, with 12 bases between. CDR3 DNA sequence: TGCAGCGTTAAGGGGGGGGAGTCCTACAATGAGCAGTTCTTC. This gives the protein CSVKGGESYNEQFF.

The CDR3 reads CASSGGSSSTDTQYF. The DNA of the CDR3 is TGTGCCAGCAGTGGCGGCAGTTCTAGCACAGATACGCAGTATTTT. The chain carries TRBV6-1 and TRBJ2-3; unclear D gene. Germline CDR1 reads MNHNS; CDR2 reads SASEGT. The CDR3 consists of 15 residues. The germline V and J ends were trimmed by 4 bases and 0 bases, with 11 bases remaining between them.

CDR3: CASSLKGGAVYYGYTF. CDR3 bases: TGTGCCAGCAGTTTAAAGGGAGGGGCTGTGTACTATGGCTACACCTTC. The rearrangement joins TRBV28 to TRBJ1-2, with D maybe TRBD1 (5 bases). Germline CDR1 MDHEN, CDR2 SYDVKM. The CDR3 sequence is 16 residues long. The germline V and J ends were trimmed by 2 bases and 3 bases, with 16 bases remaining between them.

The rearrangement joins TRBV14 to TRBJ2-7; 7 bases agree with TRBD1. CDR1 SGHDN and CDR2 FVKESK come from the germline V gene. The CDR3 has 16 residues. V gave up 1 base and J gave up 0 bases; unmatched junction bases: 6. The CDR3 protein is CASSQAQGDLSYEQYF. The CDR3 coding sequence is TGTGCCAGCAGCCAAGCTCAGGGGGACCTCTCCTACGAGCAGTACTTC.

This chain joins TRBV11-3 and TRBJ2-2, with a tentative D call TRBD2 (6 bases). CDR3 length: 14 amino acids. V lost 5 bases and J lost 7, with 14 bases in between. Germline values: CDR1 SGHNT, CDR2 YENEEA. Here the CDR3 reads CASSRTTGVGELFF. CDR3 bases: TGTGCCAGCAGCCGGACCACGGGGGTCGGGGAGCTGTTTTTT.